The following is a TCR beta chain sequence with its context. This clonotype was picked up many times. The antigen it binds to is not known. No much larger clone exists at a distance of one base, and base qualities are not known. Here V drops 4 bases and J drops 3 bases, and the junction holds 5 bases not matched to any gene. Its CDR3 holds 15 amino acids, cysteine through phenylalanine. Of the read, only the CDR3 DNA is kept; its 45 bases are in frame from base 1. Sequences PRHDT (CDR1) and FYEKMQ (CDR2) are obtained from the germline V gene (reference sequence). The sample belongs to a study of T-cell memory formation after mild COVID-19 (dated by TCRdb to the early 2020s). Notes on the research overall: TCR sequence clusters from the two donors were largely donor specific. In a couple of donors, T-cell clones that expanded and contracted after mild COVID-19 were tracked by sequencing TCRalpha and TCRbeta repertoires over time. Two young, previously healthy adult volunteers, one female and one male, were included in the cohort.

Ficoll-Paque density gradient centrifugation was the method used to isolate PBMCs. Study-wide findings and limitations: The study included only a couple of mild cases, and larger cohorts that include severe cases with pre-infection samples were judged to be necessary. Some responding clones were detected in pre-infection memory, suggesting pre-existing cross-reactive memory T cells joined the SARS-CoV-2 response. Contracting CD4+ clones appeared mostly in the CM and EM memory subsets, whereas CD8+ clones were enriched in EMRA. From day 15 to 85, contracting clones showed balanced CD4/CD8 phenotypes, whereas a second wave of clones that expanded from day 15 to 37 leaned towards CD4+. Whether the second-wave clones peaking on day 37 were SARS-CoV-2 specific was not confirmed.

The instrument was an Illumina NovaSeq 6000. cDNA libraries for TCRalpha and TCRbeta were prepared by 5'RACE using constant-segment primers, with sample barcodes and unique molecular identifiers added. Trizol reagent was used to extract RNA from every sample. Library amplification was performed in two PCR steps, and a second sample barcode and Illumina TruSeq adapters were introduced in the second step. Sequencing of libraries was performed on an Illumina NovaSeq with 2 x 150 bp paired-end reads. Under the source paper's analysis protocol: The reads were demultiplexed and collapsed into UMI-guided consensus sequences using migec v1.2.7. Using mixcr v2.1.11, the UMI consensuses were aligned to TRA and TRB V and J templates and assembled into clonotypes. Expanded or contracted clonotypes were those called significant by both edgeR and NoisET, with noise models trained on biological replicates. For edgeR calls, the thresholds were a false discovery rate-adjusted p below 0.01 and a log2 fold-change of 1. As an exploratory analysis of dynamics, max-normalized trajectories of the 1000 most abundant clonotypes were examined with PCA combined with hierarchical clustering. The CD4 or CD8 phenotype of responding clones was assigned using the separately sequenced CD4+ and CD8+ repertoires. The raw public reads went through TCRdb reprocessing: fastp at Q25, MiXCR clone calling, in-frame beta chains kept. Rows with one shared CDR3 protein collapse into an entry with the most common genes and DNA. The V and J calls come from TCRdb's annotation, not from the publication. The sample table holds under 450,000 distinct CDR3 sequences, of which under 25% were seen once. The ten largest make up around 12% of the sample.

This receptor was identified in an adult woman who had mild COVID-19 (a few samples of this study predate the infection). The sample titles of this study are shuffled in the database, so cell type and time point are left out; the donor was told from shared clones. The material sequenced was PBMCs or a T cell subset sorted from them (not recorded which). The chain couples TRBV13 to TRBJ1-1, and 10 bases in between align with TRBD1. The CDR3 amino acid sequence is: CASSWTGGWDTEAFF. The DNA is TGTGCCAGCAGCTGGACAGGGGGTTGGGACACTGAAGCTTTCTTT.